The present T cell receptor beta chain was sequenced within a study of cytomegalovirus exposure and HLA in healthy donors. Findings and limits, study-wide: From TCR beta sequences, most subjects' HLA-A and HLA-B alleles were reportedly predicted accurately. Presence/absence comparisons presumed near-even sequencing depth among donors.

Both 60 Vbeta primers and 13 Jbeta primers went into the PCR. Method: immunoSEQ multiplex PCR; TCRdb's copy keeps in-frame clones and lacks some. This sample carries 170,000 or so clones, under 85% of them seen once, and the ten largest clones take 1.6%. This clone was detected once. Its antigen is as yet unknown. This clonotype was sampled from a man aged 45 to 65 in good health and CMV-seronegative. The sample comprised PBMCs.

The CDR3 DNA sequence: TGTGCCAGCAGAAAACCAGCTAACTATGGCTACACCTTC. Protein: CASRKPANYGYTF. The chain employs TRBV6-5 and TRBJ1-2; D is ambiguous. The CDR3 is made up of 13 amino acids. V was trimmed by 6 bases and J by 0 bases, leaving 8 bases between them. Germline V gives CDR1 MNHEY, CDR2 SVGAGI.